This passage covers 22 T cell receptor beta chains from one sample sequenced in a study of shared clonotypes between healthy human individuals. The data were produced by immunoSEQ multiplex PCR, yet TCRdb's version contains in-frame clones alone and is incomplete. The sample has just over 2,000,000 clones, around 95% seen once. The sequencing sample was made of naive CD4+ T cells sorted from blood. This sample's subset: CD45RA+ positively selected. The source of these receptors is a man aged 18 to 30 in good health.

The chain is built from TRBV9 and TRBJ1-3, with 7 positions matching TRBD1. V lost 3 bases, J lost 0 bases, and 3 bases stayed unmatched. CDR1 and CDR2 from the germline V gene are SGDLS and YYNGEE. This CDR3 is built from 15 residues. CDR3 in amino acids: CASSGDSSSGNTIYF. The DNA for the CDR3 is TGTGCCAGCAGCGGGGACAGTTCCTCTGGAAACACCATATATTTT.

The CDR3 protein is CASSRWATGDSFYEQYF. The CDR3 nucleotides read TGTGCCAGCAGCCGGTGGGCCACCGGGGACAGTTTCTACGAGCAGTACTTC. The genes are TRBV7-2 and TRBJ2-7, with 7 bases lining up with TRBD1. Looked up from germline, CDR1 is SGHTA and CDR2 is FQGNSA. The CDR3 consists of 17 residues. The V segment lost 5 bases and the J segment 3 bases; nucleotides outside the gene matches: 16.

V is TRBV27 and J is TRBJ2-5; 13 bases map to TRBD2. The CDR3 extends over 17 amino acids. Germline lookup yields CDR1 MNHEY and CDR2 SMNVEV (reference sequence). Trimming cost V 5 bases and J 1 base; bases outside gene matches: 7. CDR3 sequence reads: CASSPYRLAGGQETQYF. The CDR3 DNA follows: TGTGCCAGCAGTCCCTATCGACTAGCGGGAGGCCAAGAGACCCAGTACTTC.

The V and J genes are TRBV5-1 and TRBJ1-2; 7 bases match TRBD1. Germline V gene data show CDR1 as SGHRS and CDR2 as YFSETQ. The CDR3 consists of 15 residues. Trimming at V came to 0 bases and at J to 4 bases, leaving 6 bases not matched to a gene. CDR3 sequence reads: CASSLGTGALYGYTF. The CDR3 region has the DNA TGCGCCAGCAGCTTGGGGACAGGTGCACTCTATGGCTACACCTTC.

This clone was seen more than once but under ten times. This chain joins TRBV27 and TRBJ1-6, with a tentative D call TRBD1 (5 bases). The CDR3 runs to 13 residues. V was cut by 9 bases and J by 3 bases, with 9 bases left in between. Germline V CDR1 and CDR2: MNHEY, SMNVEV (reference sequence). CDR3 region: CASQGIYNSPLHF. CDR3 DNA sequence: TGTGCCAGTCAGGGTATCTATAATTCACCCCTCCACTTT.

The chain employs TRBV21-1 and TRBJ2-7; no check of the table's D call, TRBD2, against the DNA was made. TRBV21-1 is given as a pseudogene. The CDR3 runs 15 residues. The CDR3 spells CASSKVVRFCYEQYF. CDR3 in DNA: TGTGCCAGCAGCAAAGTTGTTAGATTCTGCTACGAGCAGTACTTC.

CDR3 region: CAWSLDTGNTIYF. In nucleotides, the CDR3 is TGTGCCTGGAGTTTGGACACTGGAAACACCATATATTTT. The gene calls are TRBV30 and TRBJ1-3, with TRBD1 as a possible D gene (5 bases). From germline, CDR1 is GTSNPN and CDR2 SVGIG (reference sequence). Trimming stripped 2 bases from V and 2 bases from J, with 7 bases between. This CDR3 is 13 amino acids long.

With regard to this clone: Other DNA sequences of this sample code for an identical CDR3. As DNA, the CDR3 is TGTGCCTGGAGTGTCGCCAACTATGGCTACACCTTC. Amino acid sequence: CAWSVANYGYTF. This chain links TRBV30 with TRBJ1-2; D remains ambiguous. Per germline, CDR1 GTSNPN and CDR2 SVGIG (reference sequence). The CDR3 has 12 residues. Trimming cost V 0 bases and J 2 bases, with 4 bases left between them.

The chain links TRBV7-9 to TRBJ1-4; D is unresolved. The CDR3 covers 16 residues. Germline V CDR1 and CDR2: SEHNR, FQNEAQ (reference sequence). Trimming shortened V by 2 bases and J by 3 bases, and 13 bases separated the two germline ends. The CDR3: CASSLSGSGANEKLFF. The DNA for the CDR3 is TGTGCCAGCAGCTTATCCGGATCGGGAGCTAATGAAAAACTGTTTTTT.

The rearrangement joins TRBV28 to TRBJ2-7, with D tentatively TRBD1 or TRBD2 (5 bases each). V gave up 2 bases and J gave up 0 bases, with 11 bases separating them. The CDR3 extends over 15 amino acids. Germline loops: CDR1 MDHEN, CDR2 SYDVKM. The chain's CDR3 is CASSLGWGFSYEQYF. The CDR3, as DNA: TGTGCCAGCAGTTTAGGGTGGGGGTTCTCCTACGAGCAGTACTTC.

The CDR3 region has the DNA TGTGCCTCCAATCCAAGGGGATCCTACAATGAGCAGTTCTTC. As protein: CASNPRGSYNEQFF. This chain uses TRBV5-6 with TRBJ2-1, with a weak D call TRBD1 (5 bases). CDR3 length: 14 amino acids. Germline V gene sequence: CDR1 SGHDT, CDR2 YYEEEE. V shed 10 bases and J shed 1 base, with 15 bases lying between them.

On this clone: This CDR3 is also generated by other DNA sequences in the sample. This chain links TRBV6-1 with TRBJ1-5; D not certain. The CDR3 loop spans 18 amino acids. CDR1 is MNHNS and CDR2 is SASEGT in the germline V gene. Between the trimmed V and J ends, which lost 1 base and 0 bases, there was a span of 16 bases. The CDR3 loop is CASSEVVAGQVSNQPQHF. DNA for the CDR3: TGTGCCAGCAGTGAAGTGGTCGCCGGGCAGGTTAGCAATCAGCCCCAGCATTTT.

The chain recombines TRBV29-1 with TRBJ2-1; 11 bases align to TRBD2. Germline lookup yields CDR1 SQVTM and CDR2 ANQGSEA. Germline trimming cut 7 bases from V and 4 bases from J; bases unmatched to any gene: 6. The CDR3 has 14 amino acids. Here the CDR3 reads CSARLAGLYNEQFF. In nucleotides, the CDR3 is TGCAGCGCCCGACTAGCGGGGCTGTACAATGAGCAGTTCTTC.

The rearrangement links TRBV19 to TRBJ1-1; the D is unclear. The CDR3 loop spans 15 amino acids. Germline V lookup: CDR1 LNHDA, CDR2 SQIVND (reference sequence). The V gene lost 1 base and the J gene lost 0 bases, with 9 bases spanning the gap. The CDR3 protein is CASSIGEGMNTEAFF. The CDR3 DNA sequence: TGTGCCAGTAGTATAGGAGAAGGCATGAACACTGAAGCTTTCTTT.

The chain employs TRBV7-8 and TRBJ2-7; no reliable D call. The V and J ends lost 4 bases and 3 bases respectively, with 7 bases between them. CDR1 is SGHVS, CDR2 FQNEAQ, per germline. The CDR3 consists of 12 residues. CDR3 in amino acids: CASSSSFYEQYF. The CDR3 nucleotides read TGTGCCAGCAGCTCTTCGTTCTACGAGCAGTACTTC.

This chain connects TRBV7-2 to TRBJ1-6; 7 bases match TRBD1. J was trimmed by 7 bases and V by 4 bases; bases with no gene match: 10. Germline CDR1 reads SGHTA; CDR2 reads FQGNSA. The CDR3 is 16 residues long. CDR3 coding DNA: TGTGCCAGCAGCTCAGAAACAGGGGTGGGGAATTCACCCCTCCACTTT. It codes for CASSSETGVGNSPLHF.

This clone came up once. This chain links TRBV5-1 with TRBJ1-6, with 8 nucleotides matching TRBD1. Unmatched junction bases numbered 10, after V lost 7 bases and J lost 10 bases. The CDR3 is 14 residues long. The germline CDR1 and CDR2 sequences are SGHRS and YFSETQ. For the CDR3, the DNA is TGCGCCAGCGGAAAGGACAGGGTAGGATCACCCCTCCACTTT. Residues: CASGKDRVGSPLHF.

The V gene is TRBV18, the J gene TRBJ2-5; TRBD2 agrees at 13 bases. The germline gives CDR1 KGHSH, CDR2 LQKENI. This CDR3 region has 19 residues. The V and J ends lost 3 bases and 0 bases, in that order; junction bases with no gene match: 10. CDR3 bases: TGTGCCAGCTCACCCGGGACTAGCGGGACTACTAAGTACCAAGAGACCCAGTACTTC. This codes for CASSPGTSGTTKYQETQYF. The entire variable domain, with the rest obtained from reference TRBV18 and TRBJ2-5, is as follows: NAGVMQNPRHLVRRRGQEARLRCSPMKGHSHVYWYRQLPEEGLKFMVYLQKENIIDESGMPKERFSAEFPKEGPSILRIQQVVRGDSAAYFCASSPGTSGTTKYQETQYFGPGTRLLVL.

This clone was seen a few times. Here the CDR3 DNA reads TGTGCCAGCAAAGAGAACACTGAAGCTTTCTTT. Translated: CASKENTEAFF. This chain uses TRBV25-1 with TRBJ1-1; D is uncertain. The CDR3 is 11 amino acids. Germline CDR1 MGHDK, CDR2 SYGVNS. V lost 7 bases to trimming and J lost 1 base, with 4 bases between them.

This chain joins TRBV6-5 and TRBJ1-1; 7 bases match TRBD1. This CDR3 is built from 14 residues. Germline-derived CDR1 and CDR2 are MNHEY and SVGAGI. The J segment lost 5 bases and the V segment lost 5 bases, leaving 8 bases of the junction unmatched. The CDR3 is CASSRQGQGTEAFF. CDR3 DNA: TGTGCCAGCAGTAGACAGGGTCAGGGAACTGAAGCTTTCTTT.

This chain links TRBV5-4 with TRBJ2-5; no firm D call. Trimming cost V 0 bases and J 4 bases, with 10 bases left between them. This CDR3 region has 14 residues. Germline assignment: CDR1 SGHNT and CDR2 YYREEE (reference sequence). CDR3 in DNA: TGTGCCAGCAGCTTGGCGATGGACCGAGAGACCCAGTACTTC. As protein: CASSLAMDRETQYF.

V gene TRBV6-1 combines with J gene TRBJ2-7, with unresolved D. This CDR3 region has 13 residues. Germline V gene sequence: CDR1 MNHNS, CDR2 SASEGT. V was cut by 7 bases and J by 6 bases, with 16 bases left in between. The DNA for the CDR3 is TGTGCCAGCACCACTACTCCCCTACCCGAGCAGTACTTC. Residues: CASTTTPLPEQYF.